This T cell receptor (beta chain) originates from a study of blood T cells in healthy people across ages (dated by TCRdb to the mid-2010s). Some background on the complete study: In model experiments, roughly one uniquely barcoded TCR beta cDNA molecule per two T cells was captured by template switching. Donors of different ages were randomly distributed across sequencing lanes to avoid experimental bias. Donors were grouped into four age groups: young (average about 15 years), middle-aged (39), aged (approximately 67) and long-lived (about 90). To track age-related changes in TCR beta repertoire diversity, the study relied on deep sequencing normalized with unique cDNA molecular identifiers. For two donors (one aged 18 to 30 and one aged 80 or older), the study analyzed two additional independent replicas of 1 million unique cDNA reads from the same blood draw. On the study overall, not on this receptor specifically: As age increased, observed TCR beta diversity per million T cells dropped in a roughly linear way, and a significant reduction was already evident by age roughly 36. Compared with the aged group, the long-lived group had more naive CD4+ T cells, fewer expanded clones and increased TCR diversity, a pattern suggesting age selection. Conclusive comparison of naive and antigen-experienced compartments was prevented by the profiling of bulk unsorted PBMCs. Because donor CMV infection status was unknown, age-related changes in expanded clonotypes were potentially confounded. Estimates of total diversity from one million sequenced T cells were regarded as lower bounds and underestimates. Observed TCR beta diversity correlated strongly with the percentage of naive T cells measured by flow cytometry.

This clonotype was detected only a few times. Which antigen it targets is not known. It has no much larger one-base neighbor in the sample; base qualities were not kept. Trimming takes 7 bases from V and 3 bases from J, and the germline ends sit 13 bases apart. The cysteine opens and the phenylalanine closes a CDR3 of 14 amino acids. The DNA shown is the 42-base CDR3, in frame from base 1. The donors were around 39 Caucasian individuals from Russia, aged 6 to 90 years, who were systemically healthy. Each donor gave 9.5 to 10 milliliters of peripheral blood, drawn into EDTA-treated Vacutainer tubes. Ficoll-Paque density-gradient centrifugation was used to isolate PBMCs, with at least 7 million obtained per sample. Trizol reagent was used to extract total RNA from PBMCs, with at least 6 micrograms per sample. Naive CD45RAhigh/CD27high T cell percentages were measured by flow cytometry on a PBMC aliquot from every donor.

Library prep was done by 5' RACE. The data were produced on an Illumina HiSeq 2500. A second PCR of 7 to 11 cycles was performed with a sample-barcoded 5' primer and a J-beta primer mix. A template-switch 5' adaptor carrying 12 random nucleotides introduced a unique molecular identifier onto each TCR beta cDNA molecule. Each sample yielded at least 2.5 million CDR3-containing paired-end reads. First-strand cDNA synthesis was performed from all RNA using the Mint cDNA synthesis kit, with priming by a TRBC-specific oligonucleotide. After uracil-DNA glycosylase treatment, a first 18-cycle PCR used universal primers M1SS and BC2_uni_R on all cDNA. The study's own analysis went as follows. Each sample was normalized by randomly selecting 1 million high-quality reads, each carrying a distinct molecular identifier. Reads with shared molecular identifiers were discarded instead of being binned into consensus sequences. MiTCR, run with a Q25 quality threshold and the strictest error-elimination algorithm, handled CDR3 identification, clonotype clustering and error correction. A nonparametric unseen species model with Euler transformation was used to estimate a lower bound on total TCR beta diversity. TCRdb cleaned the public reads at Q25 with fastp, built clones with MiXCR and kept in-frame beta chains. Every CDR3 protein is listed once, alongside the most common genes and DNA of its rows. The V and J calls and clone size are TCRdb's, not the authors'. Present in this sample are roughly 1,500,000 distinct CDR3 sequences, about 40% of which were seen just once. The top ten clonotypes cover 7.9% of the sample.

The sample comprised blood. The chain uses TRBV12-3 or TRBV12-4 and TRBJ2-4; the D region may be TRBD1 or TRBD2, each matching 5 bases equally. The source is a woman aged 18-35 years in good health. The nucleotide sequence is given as TGTGCCAGCACGAGATGGGACGGCAAAAACATTCAGTACTTC. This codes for CASTRWDGKNIQYF.